The 27 T cell receptor beta chains given below trace back to one sample, sequenced in a study of cytomegalovirus exposure and HLA in healthy donors. Method: immunoSEQ multiplex PCR; TCRdb's copy keeps in-frame clones and lacks some. This sample yields about 110,000 clones, of which roughly 84% are seen a single time; around 2.7% belongs to the top ten. Specimen: PBMCs. The origin of the receptors is a woman between 18 and 29 years old in good health and CMV-seronegative.

The chain employs TRBV10-3 and TRBJ1-4; D perhaps matches TRBD1 (5 bases). The V gene lost 4 bases and the J gene lost 8 bases, with 14 bases spanning the gap. CDR1 and CDR2 from the germline V gene are ENHRY and SYGVKD. This CDR3 spans 14 amino acids. In DNA, the CDR3 is TGTGCCATCAGTGTGGGGGGAATTGGCGAAAAACTGTTTTTT. Its translation is CAISVGGIGEKLFF.

The V gene is TRBV9, the J gene TRBJ1-1; D is ambiguous. CDR1 is SGDLS, CDR2 YYNGEE, per germline. The germline V and J ends were trimmed by 0 bases and 1 base, with 10 bases remaining between them. The CDR3 is 15 residues long. CDR3 sequence: CASSVGAGSNTEAFF. The CDR3 region has the DNA TGTGCCAGCAGCGTAGGGGCAGGATCGAACACTGAAGCTTTCTTT.

The chain couples TRBV28 to TRBJ2-5; 10 nucleotides agree with TRBD2. The germline CDR1 and CDR2 sequences are MDHEN and SYDVKM. Trimming took 8 bases from V and 4 from J; bases not matched to a gene: 7. This CDR3 contains 14 residues. The CDR3 bases are TGTGCCAGCTCGAGCGGGGGGGCGGGAGAGACCCAGTACTTC. It encodes CASSSGGAGETQYF.

This clone turned up a few times. This rearrangement joins TRBV5-1 to TRBJ1-6, with 11 positions matching TRBD1. Germline V gives CDR1 SGHRS, CDR2 YFSETQ. The CDR3 loop spans 15 amino acids. After removal of 4 bases from V and 8 bases from J, the junction contained 5 bases not matched to a gene. The CDR3 sequence: CASSPWTGGDSPLHF. The CDR3 nucleotides read TGCGCCAGCAGCCCTTGGACAGGGGGCGATTCACCCCTCCACTTT.

The chain couples TRBV6-1 to TRBJ2-7, with D possibly matching TRBD1 (6 bases). V lost 6 bases and J lost 2, with 11 bases in between. The CDR3 is 13 residues long. Germline loops: CDR1 MNHNS, CDR2 SASEGT. As DNA, the CDR3 is TGTGCCAGCAGCAAACAGGGAACCTACGAGCAGTACTTC. Protein product: CASSKQGTYEQYF.

The genes are TRBV2 and TRBJ2-3; 9 bases fit TRBD2. Germline V lookup: CDR1 SNHLY, CDR2 FYNNEI. The CDR3 sequence is 14 residues long. Trimming at V came to 7 bases and at J to 4 bases, leaving 6 bases not matched to a gene. CDR3 sequence reads: CASKGGLAADTQYF. The DNA for the CDR3 is TGTGCCAGCAAGGGGGGACTAGCAGCAGATACGCAGTATTTT.

CDR3 in amino acids: CASSVGHGGNTEAFF. CDR3 nucleotide sequence: TGTGCCAGCAGCGTAGGTCACGGTGGGAACACTGAAGCTTTCTTT. The V call is TRBV9, the J call TRBJ1-1; the D is unclear. Trimming took off 0 bases at V and 1 base at J, with 10 bases between the two ends. The CDR3 consists of 15 residues. Germline-derived CDR1 and CDR2 are SGDLS and YYNGEE.

The gene calls are TRBV6-1 and TRBJ2-5, with 10 nucleotides matching TRBD1. This CDR3 has 16 residues. Losses at the gene ends were 1 base for V and 5 bases for J; bases not matched to a gene: 7. Germline V gene data show CDR1 as MNHNS and CDR2 as SASEGT. The CDR3 loop is CASSEGMGQGQETQYF. The CDR3 nucleotides are TGTGCCAGCAGTGAAGGGATGGGACAGGGGCAGGAGACCCAGTACTTC.

The chain uses TRBV4-2 and TRBJ1-3; no reliable D call. CDR3 length equals 15 residues. Trimming removed 0 bases at V and 2 bases at J, with 8 bases between. Germline loops: CDR1 LGHNA, CDR2 YNFKEQ. The CDR3 DNA follows: TGTGCCAGCAGCCAAGAGAATTCGGCTGGAAACACCATATATTTT. It translates to CASSQENSAGNTIYF.

The chain joins TRBV25-1 to TRBJ1-4; 7 nucleotides line up with TRBD1. The CDR3 has 15 residues. With 5 bases clipped from V and 5 bases from J, the junction kept 8 bases outside the gene matches. The germline gives CDR1 MGHDK, CDR2 SYGVNS. In nucleotides, the CDR3 is TGTGCCAGCAGTCCCCCCGGGACAGACAATGAAAAACTGTTTTTT. Encoded protein: CASSPPGTDNEKLFF.

J is TRBJ2-3 and V is TRBV4-1, with 7 bases that match TRBD2. This CDR3 is built from 17 residues. Germline V gene data show CDR1 as MGHRA and CDR2 as YSYEKL. The V and J ends lost 0 bases and 2 bases, in that order; junction bases with no gene match: 8. CDR3 sequence: CASSQDGGGILTDTQYF. The CDR3 DNA is TGCGCCAGCAGCCAAGATGGGGGGGGGATACTCACAGATACGCAGTATTTT.

This clone was detected only once. The chain joins TRBV7-9 to TRBJ2-7, with 10 positions matching TRBD2. The germline CDR1 and CDR2 sequences are SEHNR and FQNEAQ (reference sequence). Unmatched junction bases numbered 9, after V lost 5 bases and J lost 5 bases. The CDR3 sequence is 15 residues long. As DNA, the CDR3 is TGTGCCAGCAGCCTCAGCGGGGGGGTTCTAGACGAGCAGTACTTC. It specifies CASSLSGGVLDEQYF.

The chain employs TRBV9 and TRBJ2-7; a possible D gene is TRBD1 (6 bases). CDR3 length: 16 residues. Germline assignment: CDR1 SGDLS and CDR2 YYNGEE. Deletions cut 3 bases from V and 0 bases from J, with 16 bases between. Here the CDR3 reads CASSASQDSFSYEQYF. In DNA, the CDR3 is TGTGCCAGCAGCGCATCACAGGACAGTTTCTCCTACGAGCAGTACTTC. The complete variable domain, with remaining parts taken from reference TRBV9 and TRBJ2-7, reads DSGVTQTPKHLITATGQRVTLRCSPRSGDLSVYWYQQSLDQGLQFLIQYYNGEERAKGNILERFSAQQFPDLHSELNLSSLELGDSALYFCASSASQDSFSYEQYFGPGTRLTVT.

The V gene is TRBV4-1, the J gene TRBJ1-4, with D unresolved. Germline lookup yields CDR1 MGHRA and CDR2 YSYEKL. V lost 0 bases, J lost 7 bases, and 12 bases lay in between. This CDR3 spans 15 amino acids. The CDR3 bases are TGCGCCAGCAGCCAAGATTTCTCCTCGGGTGAAAAACTGTTTTTT. Translating gives CASSQDFSSGEKLFF.

The rearrangement uses TRBV28 and TRBJ1-1, with a possible D match to TRBD1 (5 bases). CDR3 length: 12 residues. With 6 bases removed from V and 6 bases from J, the gap between germline ends came to 11 bases. From germline, CDR1 is MDHEN and CDR2 SYDVKM. CDR3 coding DNA: TGTGCCAGCAGGCAACAGGTATCTGAAGCTTTCTTT. Its protein is CASRQQVSEAFF.

This clone appeared once. This chain links TRBV2 with TRBJ2-1; TRBD1 aligns across 7 bases. Trimming cost V 10 bases and J 4 bases; bases outside gene matches: 7. In germline, CDR1 is SNHLY, CDR2 FYNNEI. The CDR3 length is 13 residues. CDR3 in amino acids: CATTGQRYNEQFF. For the CDR3, the DNA is TGTGCCACCACGGGACAGCGATACAATGAGCAGTTCTTC.

The chain recombines TRBV14 with TRBJ1-2; 7 nucleotides match TRBD1. Losses at the gene ends were 2 bases for V and 8 bases for J; bases not matched to a gene: 14. Germline CDR1 SGHDN, CDR2 FVKESK. The length of the CDR3 is 16 residues. Here the CDR3 DNA reads TGTGCCAGCAGCCAAACCCGACAGGGCCGAAGTGGAGGCTACACCTTC. Encoded protein: CASSQTRQGRSGGYTF.

This chain joins TRBV20-1 and TRBJ1-1; D unclear. The V end lost 3 bases, the J end lost 7 bases, and 9 bases lay between the germline ends. There are 11 residues in the CDR3. Germline V gives CDR1 DFQATT, CDR2 SNEGSKA (reference sequence). The DNA for the CDR3 is TGCAGTGCTAGTCTTAGTATTGAAGCTTTCTTT. It translates to CSASLSIEAFF.

This clone was counted a single time. The CDR3 sequence is CASSVQGASLAGNTIYF. CDR3 nucleotide sequence: TGTGCCAGCAGCGTTCAGGGGGCTAGTTTAGCTGGAAACACCATATATTTT. The gene calls are TRBV9 and TRBJ1-3; 8 bases are a match to TRBD1. CDR1 SGDLS and CDR2 YYNGEE come from the germline V gene. V gave up 2 bases and J gave up 2 bases; unmatched junction bases: 9. CDR3 length: 17 residues. Full variable domain (outside the CDR3, taken from reference TRBV9 and TRBJ1-3): DSGVTQTPKHLITATGQRVTLRCSPRSGDLSVYWYQQSLDQGLQFLIQYYNGEERAKGNILERFSAQQFPDLHSELNLSSLELGDSALYFCASSVQGASLAGNTIYFGEGSWLTVV.

The chain couples TRBV2 to TRBJ2-7; 10 positions match TRBD2. V trimming: 4 bases; J trimming: 3 bases; junction bases outside the gene matches: 9. From germline, CDR1 is SNHLY and CDR2 FYNNEI. The CDR3 has 16 residues. The DNA of the CDR3 is TGTGCCAGCAGTGGACCTCATCCTAGCGGGGGCTACGAGCAGTACTTC. It is translated as CASSGPHPSGGYEQYF.

The rearrangement links TRBV6-6 to TRBJ1-1; TRBD1 matches at 12 bases. Losses at the gene ends were 6 bases for V and 7 bases for J; bases not matched to a gene: 9. CDR3 length: 15 residues. Per the germline V gene, CDR1 is MNHNY and CDR2 is SVGAGI (reference sequence). The CDR3 sequence is CASRAPGQGALEAFF. CDR3 DNA sequence: TGTGCCAGCAGGGCCCCGGGACAGGGGGCTCTTGAAGCTTTCTTT.

V and J are TRBV2 and TRBJ2-7, with 8 bases matching TRBD2. The junction had 7 bases not matched to a gene; V was cut back by 4 bases and J by 5 bases. CDR3 length equals 14 residues. Germline loops: CDR1 SNHLY, CDR2 FYNNEI. This CDR3 is CASSGAGALDEQYF. In nucleotides, the CDR3 is TGTGCCAGCAGTGGAGCGGGGGCCCTGGACGAGCAGTACTTC.

This clone has only one observation. V usage is TRBV9 and J usage is TRBJ2-7; the match to TRBD2 covers 7 bases. Germline CDR1 SGDLS, CDR2 YYNGEE. The J segment lost 3 bases and the V segment lost 0 bases, leaving 6 bases of the junction unmatched. This CDR3 has 15 amino acids. The CDR3, as DNA: TGTGCCAGCAGCGTAGCCAGCGGGGCCGTCTACGAGCAGTACTTC. This translates into CASSVASGAVYEQYF.

The V call is TRBV10-3, the J call TRBJ2-1, with a possible D match to TRBD2 (6 bases). Germline CDR1 and CDR2: ENHRY and SYGVKD. V lost 7 bases and J lost 8, with 15 bases in between. The CDR3 length is 13 residues. CDR3 region: CAITKATGDEQFF. CDR3 DNA: TGTGCCATCACCAAAGCAACGGGGGATGAGCAGTTCTTC.

This chain connects TRBV6-5 to TRBJ2-1; 10 bases agree with TRBD2. CDR1 and CDR2 from the germline V gene are MNHEY and SVGAGI. CDR3 length equals 15 residues. V lost 3 bases and J lost 4; bases outside the gene matches: 3. DNA for the CDR3: TGTGCCAGCAGTTATAGCGGGGGGCCTTACAATGAGCAGTTCTTC. It specifies CASSYSGGPYNEQFF.

J is TRBJ1-2 and V is TRBV19; 8 nucleotides agree with TRBD1. V was pared by 0 bases and J by 2 bases, with 8 bases of the junction left unmatched. Germline lookup yields CDR1 LNHDA and CDR2 SQIVND (reference sequence). CDR3 length equals 17 residues. For the CDR3, the DNA is TGTGCCAGTAGTATAGAGGTCTTGGCAGGGGGCAACTATGGCTACACCTTC. It is translated as CASSIEVLAGGNYGYTF.

The chain has TRBV19 and TRBJ2-3; D unresolved. This CDR3 is built from 12 residues. Germline V gives CDR1 LNHDA, CDR2 SQIVND (reference sequence). Between the trimmed V and J ends, which lost 5 bases and 4 bases, there was a span of 7 bases. Here the CDR3 DNA reads TGTGCCAGTAGTGAGAGCCCAGATACGCAGTATTTT. Translation gives CASSESPDTQYF.